This T cell receptor beta chain was sequenced during a study of CD8+ T cells in alopecia areata. Study details: Treated individuals took tofacitinib by mouth, 5 to 10 mg twice daily. General study results and limits: For patients receiving tofacitinib, scalp clonality and expanded CD8+ clones among the top 100 significantly decreased.

The germline V and J ends were trimmed by 3 bases and 8 bases, with 17 bases remaining between them. The CDR3 is made up of 14 amino acids. Germline V gene data show CDR1 as SGHNT and CDR2 as YYREEE (reference sequence). Treatment given: oral pan-JAK inhibitor, 5-10 mg twice daily. Peripheral blood and lesional scalp punch biopsies were taken from alopecia areata patients. As for this clone: The target antigen is unknown.

Reverse transcribed after extraction, RNA yielded cDNA as the sequencing template. Clones were sequenced by immunoSEQ multiplex PCR, and TCRdb holds only the in-frame ones, with some missing. The sample includes about 5,800 clones, around 60% of them seen just once. This sequence joins TRBV5-4 and TRBJ1-1; maybe TRBD1 (6 bases). The source material was skin, sampled between weeks 30 and 35, from a patient treated with tofacitinib. The receptor was isolated from a human donor with alopecia areata. CDR3: CASSSGGQGEEAFF. As DNA, the CDR3 is TGTGCCAGCAGCTCGGGGGGGCAGGGCGAGGAAGCTTTCTTT.